One and the same sample provided the 27 T cell receptor beta chains below, sequenced in a study of blood T cell repertoires in COVID-19. Produced via immunoSEQ multiplex PCR; TCRdb's table is partial and in-frame only. The repertoire holds around 110,000 clones, over 60% seen once, with more than 4% in the top ten. Sequencing input: peripheral blood. The receptors shown here come from a man aged 65 to 85 with acute or convalescent COVID-19.

The chain recombines TRBV19 with TRBJ2-2; 8 bases map to TRBD1. Germline V gives CDR1 LNHDA, CDR2 SQIVND (reference sequence). The CDR3 runs 16 residues. The V gene end was trimmed by 3 bases and the J gene end by 0 bases; junction bases not matched to a gene: 3. Here the CDR3 DNA reads TGTGCCAGTAGTATGTGGGGACAGGCGAACACCGGGGAGCTGTTTTTT. Translation gives CASSMWGQANTGELFF.

This sequence joins TRBV6-6 and TRBJ2-2; D is perhaps TRBD2 (5 bases). The CDR3 length is 13 residues. Germline V CDR1 and CDR2: MNHNY, SVGAGI (reference sequence). Trimming left V 7 bases short and J 6 bases short, with 12 bases between. The CDR3 sequence is CASMREVPGELFF. DNA for the CDR3: TGTGCCAGCATGAGGGAAGTACCCGGGGAGCTGTTTTTT.

The rearrangement links TRBV6-5 to TRBJ1-3, with D possibly TRBD1 on 5 matching bases. The ends were cut back, 6 bases at V and 0 bases at J, with 9 bases in the middle. The CDR3 has 14 amino acids. Per the germline V gene, CDR1 is MNHEY and CDR2 is SVGAGI. The CDR3 protein is CASRDTGSGNTIYF. Written as DNA, the CDR3 is TGTGCCAGCAGGGACACCGGCTCTGGAAACACCATATATTTT.

This chain links TRBV6-6 with TRBJ1-6; TRBD1 aligns across 10 bases. CDR3 length: 19 amino acids. V shed 5 bases and J 2 bases; nucleotides not matched to a gene: 12. CDR1 is MNHNY, CDR2 SVGAGI, per germline (reference sequence). The chain's CDR3 is CASSRSSSGTGAYNSPLHF. DNA of the CDR3: TGTGCCAGCAGTCGATCCTCTTCCGGGACAGGGGCCTATAATTCACCCCTCCACTTT.

V gene TRBV5-6 combines with J gene TRBJ2-5; 13 bases map to TRBD2. Unmatched junction bases numbered 5, after V lost 4 bases and J lost 2 bases. This CDR3 region has 16 residues. The V gene's germline CDR1 is SGHDT and CDR2 YYEEEE. CDR3 DNA: TGTGCCAGCAGCCCCGGACTAGCGGGGGCTCAAGAGACCCAGTACTTC. Encoded protein: CASSPGLAGAQETQYF.

The chain has TRBV3-1 (or the pseudogene TRBV3-2) and TRBJ1-1; the D gene is possibly TRBD1 (6 bases). V lost 2 bases to trimming and J lost 1 base, with 14 bases between them. This CDR3 is built from 16 residues. Germline V gene lookup returns CDR1 LGHDT and CDR2 YNNKEL (reference sequence). CDR3: CASSQRGGIGNTEAFF. CDR3 coding DNA: TGTGCCAGCAGCCAACGGGGGGGCATTGGGAACACTGAAGCTTTCTTT.

The table lists this clone with a few counts. The genes are TRBV7-3 and TRBJ2-5; 13 positions agree with TRBD2. This CDR3 has 15 amino acids. Germline CDR1 is SGHTA and CDR2 is FQGTGA. The V and J ends lost 5 bases and 2 bases, in that order; junction bases with no gene match: 2. The CDR3 is CASSMGLAGQETQYF. DNA of the CDR3: TGTGCCAGCAGCATGGGACTAGCGGGACAAGAGACCCAGTACTTC.

The chain employs TRBV7-9 and TRBJ2-5; 9 bases match TRBD1. CDR1 is SEHNR and CDR2 is FQNEAQ in the germline V gene (reference sequence). The CDR3 is 16 residues long. The ends lost 4 bases at V and 5 bases at J; junction bases unmatched: 11. The CDR3 sequence: CASSWASGQGSETQYF. CDR3 nucleotide sequence: TGTGCCAGCAGCTGGGCCTCGGGACAGGGAAGCGAGACCCAGTACTTC.

This sequence joins TRBV5-1 and TRBJ1-3, with 10 positions matching TRBD1. Trimming at V came to 4 bases and at J to 1 base, leaving 8 bases not matched to a gene. CDR1 SGHRS and CDR2 YFSETQ come from the germline V gene. CDR3 length equals 17 residues. CDR3 residues: CASSAQPGQGSGNTIYF. CDR3 nucleotides: TGCGCCAGCAGCGCCCAACCGGGACAGGGGTCTGGAAACACCATATATTTT.

V is TRBV7-9 and J is TRBJ1-5; D not certain. CDR1 and CDR2 from the germline V gene are SEHNR and FQNEAQ (reference sequence). This CDR3 spans 15 amino acids. V was clipped by 5 bases and J by 3 bases, with 14 bases between them. The CDR3 is CASSHSTADNQPQHF. The CDR3 region has the DNA TGTGCCAGCAGCCATAGTACAGCGGACAATCAGCCCCAGCATTTT. The complete variable domain, with remaining parts taken from reference TRBV7-9 and TRBJ1-5, reads DTGVSQNPRHKITKRGQNVTFRCDPISEHNRLYWYRQTLGQGPEFLTYFQNEAQLEKSRLLSDRFSAERPKGSFSTLEIQRTEQGDSAMYLCASSHSTADNQPQHFGDGTRLSIL.

The chain joins TRBV7-8 to TRBJ1-5; D may be TRBD1 (6 bases). The CDR3 runs to 15 residues. The germline V and J ends were trimmed by 3 bases and 3 bases, with 12 bases remaining between them. CDR1 and CDR2 (germline): SGHVS, FQNEAQ. This CDR3 is CASSLATGLNQPQHF. For the CDR3, the DNA is TGTGCCAGCAGCTTGGCGACAGGACTCAATCAGCCCCAGCATTTT. The variable domain in full, completed from reference TRBV7-8 and TRBJ1-5, reads GAGVSQSPRYKVAKRGQDVALRCDPISGHVSLFWYQQALGQGPEFLTYFQNEAQLDKSGLPSDRFFAERPEGSVSTLKIQRTQQEDSAVYLCASSLATGLNQPQHFGDGTRLSIL.

This clone appeared a few times. The rearrangement joins TRBV3-1 (or the pseudogene TRBV3-2) to TRBJ2-7; tentatively, D is TRBD1 (6 bases). V was clipped by 0 bases and J by 10 bases, with 13 bases between them. The CDR3 runs 13 residues. Germline lookup yields CDR1 LGHDT and CDR2 YNNKEL (reference sequence). CDR3 protein: CASSQDIQGLQYF. The CDR3 nucleotides read TGTGCCAGCAGCCAAGATATTCAGGGGCTACAGTACTTC.

This clone came up a few times. V and J are TRBV18 and TRBJ1-6; 8 bases match TRBD1. The V segment lost 4 bases and the J segment 5 bases; nucleotides outside the gene matches: 4. The germline V gene has CDR1 KGHSH and CDR2 LQKENI. The CDR3 totals 15 residues. The CDR3 protein is CASSLGQGDNSPLHF. The CDR3, as DNA: TGTGCCAGCTCACTCGGACAGGGTGATAATTCACCCCTCCACTTT.

V usage is TRBV19 and J usage is TRBJ1-5; 10 positions agree with TRBD1. Germline loops: CDR1 LNHDA, CDR2 SQIVND (reference sequence). Germline trimming cut 3 bases from V and 0 bases from J; bases unmatched to any gene: 5. The CDR3 loop spans 17 amino acids. Written as DNA, the CDR3 is TGTGCCAGTAGTATTGGGACAGGGGAGTATAGCAATCAGCCCCAGCATTTT. It is translated as CASSIGTGEYSNQPQHF.

This chain uses TRBV5-1 with TRBJ2-7, with a weak D call TRBD1 (6 bases). This CDR3 spans 14 amino acids. Germline CDR1 and CDR2: SGHRS and YFSETQ. Trimming left V 1 base short and J 5 bases short, with 13 bases between. The DNA of the CDR3 is TGCGCCAGCAGCTTGCGGCCAGGGGACGACGAGCAGTACTTC. This encodes CASSLRPGDDEQYF. Full variable domain (outside the CDR3, taken from reference TRBV5-1 and TRBJ2-7): KAGVTQTPRYLIKTRGQQVTLSCSPISGHRSVSWYQQTPGQGLQFLFEYFSETQRNKGNFPGRFSGRQFSNSRSEMNVSTLELGDSALYLCASSLRPGDDEQYFGPGTRLTVT.

The J gene is TRBJ2-2, the V gene TRBV27; 11 nucleotides match TRBD1. The V gene's germline CDR1 is MNHEY and CDR2 SMNVEV (reference sequence). This CDR3 is 15 amino acids long. V trimming: 3 bases; J trimming: 8 bases; junction bases outside the gene matches: 5. CDR3 sequence reads: CASSFGTGGLGELFF. CDR3 DNA sequence: TGTGCCAGCAGTTTCGGGACAGGGGGGTTAGGGGAGCTGTTTTTT.

The V and J genes are TRBV6-5 and TRBJ2-1, with 8 bases fitting TRBD2. CDR1 and CDR2 (germline): MNHEY, SVGAGI. The CDR3 covers 15 residues. V trimming: 4 bases; J trimming: 7 bases; junction bases outside the gene matches: 9. CDR3 coding DNA: TGTGCCAGCAGTTCCCTCGGGGGGGCCTTAAATGAGCAGTTCTTC. It codes for CASSSLGGALNEQFF.

Notes on this clone: Other DNA variants within this sample encode the same CDR3. The chain is built from TRBV5-4 and TRBJ2-7, with TRBD2 matching 13 bases. In germline, CDR1 is SGHNT, CDR2 YYREEE (reference sequence). The CDR3 has 15 residues. The trim removed 4 bases at V and 2 bases at J, leaving 3 bases unmatched. The CDR3 loop is CASSPGTSGTYEQYF. The CDR3 coding sequence is TGTGCCAGCAGCCCCGGGACTAGCGGGACCTACGAGCAGTACTTC. Supplemented by reference TRBV5-4 and TRBJ2-7, the full variable domain reads ETGVTQSPTHLIKTRGQQVTLRCSSQSGHNTVSWYQQALGQGPQFIFQYYREEENGRGNFPPRFSGLQFPNYSSELNVNALELDDSALYLCASSPGTSGTYEQYFGPGTRLTVT.

This clone was picked up a small number of times. V and J are TRBV7-2 and TRBJ1-5; D is perhaps TRBD1 (6 bases). This CDR3 spans 17 amino acids. The germline CDR1 and CDR2 sequences are SGHTA and FQGNSA. The V end was cut by 5 bases, the J end by 0 bases, with 17 bases between. The CDR3 spells CASSLQGHLYSNQPQHF. The CDR3 DNA sequence: TGTGCCAGCAGCCTGCAGGGACACCTATATAGCAATCAGCCCCAGCATTTT. The whole variable domain, filled in from reference TRBV7-2 and TRBJ1-5, reads GAGVSQSPSNKVTEKGKDVELRCDPISGHTALYWYRQSLGQGLEFLIYFQGNSAPDKSGLPSDRFSAERTGGSVSTLTIQRTQQEDSAVYLCASSLQGHLYSNQPQHFGDGTRLSIL.

This clone has a handful of counts. The chain uses TRBV9 and TRBJ1-2, with 7 bases matching TRBD1. The CDR3 has 14 amino acids. Germline trimming cut 3 bases from V and 3 bases from J; bases unmatched to any gene: 5. Per germline, CDR1 SGDLS and CDR2 YYNGEE. The CDR3 loop is CASSGSTGHYGYTF. In DNA, the CDR3 is TGTGCCAGCAGCGGGTCGACAGGGCACTATGGCTACACCTTC.

The chain recombines TRBV19 with TRBJ2-5; 8 nucleotides line up with TRBD2. V was pared by 9 bases and J by 1 base, with 13 bases of the junction left unmatched. Germline CDR1 LNHDA, CDR2 SQIVND (reference sequence). The length of the CDR3 is 16 residues. CDR3 bases: TGTGCCAGCAAAGGGGCTCTAGCGGGCCCCCAAGAGACCCAGTACTTC. Its protein product is CASKGALAGPQETQYF.

The chain couples TRBV5-4 to TRBJ2-1; the D is unclear. The germline V and J ends were trimmed by 2 bases and 5 bases, with 2 bases remaining between them. CDR1 is SGHNT, CDR2 YYREEE, per germline (reference sequence). The CDR3 sequence is 11 residues long. The CDR3 nucleotides read TGTGCCAGCAGCTTTAACAATGAGCAGTTCTTC. It is translated as CASSFNNEQFF.

The CDR3 bases are TGTGCCAGCAGAGGCGGGGGGCCTAACACCGGGGAGCTGTTTTTT. This codes for CASRGGGPNTGELFF. The chain has TRBV11-3 and TRBJ2-2, with 8 nucleotides matching TRBD2. The CDR3 has 15 residues. J gave up 2 bases and V 6 bases, and 5 bases lay outside the gene matches. The germline gives CDR1 SGHNT, CDR2 YENEEA.

This chain links TRBV9 with TRBJ2-1, with D tentatively TRBD2 (7 bases). The length of the CDR3 is 14 residues. Between the trimmed V and J ends, which lost 0 bases and 8 bases, there was a span of 12 bases. Per germline, CDR1 SGDLS and CDR2 YYNGEE. The CDR3 protein is CASSVGGGAYEQFF. The CDR3 nucleotides are TGTGCCAGCAGCGTAGGAGGGGGGGCCTATGAGCAGTTCTTC. Full variable domain (rest looked up from reference TRBV9 and TRBJ2-1): DSGVTQTPKHLITATGQRVTLRCSPRSGDLSVYWYQQSLDQGLQFLIQYYNGEERAKGNILERFSAQQFPDLHSELNLSSLELGDSALYFCASSVGGGAYEQFFGPGTRLTVL.

V gene TRBV5-1 combines with J gene TRBJ1-1; 8 positions agree with TRBD1. The germline gives CDR1 SGHRS, CDR2 YFSETQ. The V segment lost 7 bases and the J segment 7 bases; nucleotides outside the gene matches: 9. The CDR3 spans 13 residues. This CDR3 is CASRSGTGFEAFF. CDR3 nucleotide sequence: TGCGCCAGCCGTTCCGGGACAGGATTTGAAGCTTTCTTT.

V gene TRBV12-3 or TRBV12-4 combines with J gene TRBJ1-5; D gene ambiguous. The CDR3 loop spans 12 amino acids. V lost 0 bases and J lost 7, with 4 bases in between. In nucleotides, the CDR3 is TGTGCCAGCAGTTTAGCTTCGCAGCCCCAGCATTTT. Translation gives CASSLASQPQHF.

This clone appeared once. This chain connects TRBV3-1 (or the pseudogene TRBV3-2) to TRBJ1-1; D is unresolved. The germline gives CDR1 LGHDT, CDR2 YNNKEL (reference sequence). CDR3 length: 15 residues. Trimming pared 1 base from V and 1 base from J, leaving 10 bases between. The CDR3 sequence: CASSQGTRSNTEAFF. CDR3 nucleotides: TGTGCCAGCAGCCAAGGTACCAGGTCGAACACTGAAGCTTTCTTT.